This record covers a single T cell receptor beta chain. Its antigen is not known. This specimen comes from a study of T cell responses to AZD1222 COVID-19 vaccine. CDR3 length: 14 amino acids. The ends were cut back, 5 bases at V and 7 bases at J, with 18 bases in the middle. Germline CDR1 is SGHAT and CDR2 is FQNNGV. Profiling relied on immunoSEQ multiplex PCR, and the TCRdb table lists in-frame clones only, not all of them. The table includes 99,000 or so clones, approximately 89% detected once. Study-wide results and limits: The study reported that nearly half of spike-specific TCRs target unmutated variant regions.

The chain joins TRBV11-2 to TRBJ2-7; unclear D gene. The source material was peripheral blood, sampled 28 days after the second dose of the MenACWY control vaccine. The source is an adult who received the MenACWY meningococcal vaccine as a control. CDR3 nucleotides: TGTGCCAGCAGCCCTGCGGTCGCTAGTAGTGAGCAGTACTTC. Amino acids: CASSPAVASSEQYF.